This TCR beta chain appears in the sequencing data of a study of OX40 agonist ivuxolimab in advanced cancers. Study-wide results and caveats: Expansion of clones was among the lowest in partial responders at 0.1-3.0 mg/kg. More expanded clones were found, on average, in CD8+ than in CD4+ T cells.

Concerning this clone: The antigen is not known.

Data came from immunoSEQ multiplex PCR; TCRdb stores just in-frame clones and leaves some out. Among approximately 71,000 clones, 82% were seen once, and the ten largest hold about a tenth. Patients who had autoimmune disease history or got systemic immunosuppression were left out. The timepoints at which blood was sampled were baseline, cycle 4 day 1, and cycle 7 day 1. In germline, CDR1 is MNHEY, CDR2 SMNVEV (reference sequence). V lost 2 bases to trimming and J lost 1 base; unmatched junction nucleotides: 4. The CDR3 consists of 16 residues. The specimen comprised CD4+ or CD8+ T cells sorted from blood, sampled in a trial of the OX40 agonist ivuxolimab. The V call is TRBV27, the J call TRBJ2-3; TRBD2 aligns across 9 bases. This TCR was recovered from an adult with an advanced solid tumor such as melanoma, head and neck, liver or kidney cancer. The CDR3 DNA is TGTGCCAGCAGTTTAGCACTAGCGGGCCGCACAGATACGCAGTATTTT. The encoded protein is CASSLALAGRTDTQYF.